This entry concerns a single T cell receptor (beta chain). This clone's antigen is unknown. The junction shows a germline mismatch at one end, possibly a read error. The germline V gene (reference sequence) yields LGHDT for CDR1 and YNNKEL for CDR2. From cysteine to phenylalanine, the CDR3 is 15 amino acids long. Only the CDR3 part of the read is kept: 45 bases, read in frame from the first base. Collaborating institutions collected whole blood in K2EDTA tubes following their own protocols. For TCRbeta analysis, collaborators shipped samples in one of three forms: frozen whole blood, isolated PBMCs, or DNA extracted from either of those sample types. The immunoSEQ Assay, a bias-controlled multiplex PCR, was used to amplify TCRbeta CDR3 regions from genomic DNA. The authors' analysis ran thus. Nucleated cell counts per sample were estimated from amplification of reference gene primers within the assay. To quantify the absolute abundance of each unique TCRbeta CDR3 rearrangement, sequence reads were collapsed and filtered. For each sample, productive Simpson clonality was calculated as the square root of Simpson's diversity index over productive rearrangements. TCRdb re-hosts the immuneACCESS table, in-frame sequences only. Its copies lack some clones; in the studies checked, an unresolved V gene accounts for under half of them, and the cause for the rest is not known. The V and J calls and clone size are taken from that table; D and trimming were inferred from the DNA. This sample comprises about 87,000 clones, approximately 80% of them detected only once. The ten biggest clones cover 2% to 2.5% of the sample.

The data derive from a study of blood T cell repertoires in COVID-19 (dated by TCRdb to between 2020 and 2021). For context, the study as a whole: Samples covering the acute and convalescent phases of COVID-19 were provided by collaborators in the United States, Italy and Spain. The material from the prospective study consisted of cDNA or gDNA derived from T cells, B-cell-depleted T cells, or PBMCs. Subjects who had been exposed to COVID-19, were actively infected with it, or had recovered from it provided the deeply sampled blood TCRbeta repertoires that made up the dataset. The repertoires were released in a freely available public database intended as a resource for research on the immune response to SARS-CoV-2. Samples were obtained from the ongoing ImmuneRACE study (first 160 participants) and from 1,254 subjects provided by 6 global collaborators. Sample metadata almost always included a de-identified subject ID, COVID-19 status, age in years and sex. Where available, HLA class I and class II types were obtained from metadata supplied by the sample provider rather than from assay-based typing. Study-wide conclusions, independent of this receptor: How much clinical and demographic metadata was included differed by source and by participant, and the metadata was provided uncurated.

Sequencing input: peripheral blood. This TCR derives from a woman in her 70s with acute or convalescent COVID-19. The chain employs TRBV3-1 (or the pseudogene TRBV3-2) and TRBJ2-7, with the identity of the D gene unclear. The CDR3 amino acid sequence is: CASSPSSIGSSEQYF. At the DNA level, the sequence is TGTGCCAGCAGCCCATCTAGTATTGGGTCCTCCGAGCAGTACTTC.